This T cell receptor beta chain stems from a study of blood T cell repertoires in COVID-19. Study as a whole: Samples representing acute and convalescent COVID-19 were sourced from the United States, Italy and Spain. T cells, B-cell-depleted T cells, or PBMCs provided the cDNA or gDNA that served as material.

The V gene end was trimmed by 4 bases and the J gene end by 10 bases; junction bases not matched to a gene: 13. The CDR3 is made up of 16 amino acids. The germline gives CDR1 SGHRS, CDR2 YFSETQ. Original data processing: Cell counts per sample came from amplifying reference gene primers. Assay used: immunoSEQ multiplex PCR; TCRdb lists only in-frame clones, some missing. That table supplies the V and J calls and clone size; D and trimming were determined from the DNA. The sample consists of more than 85,000 clones, 88% of them appearing once. The genes are TRBV5-1 and TRBJ2-2, with 10 bases fitting TRBD2. This TCR derives from a woman between 50 and 59 years old with acute or convalescent COVID-19. Sequenced: peripheral blood. CDR3: CASSPPSGSVLEELFF. DNA of the CDR3: TGCGCCAGCAGCCCCCCTAGCGGGAGCGTACTAGAGGAGCTGTTTTTT. Together with reference TRBV5-1 and TRBJ2-2, the CDR3 gives the full variable domain: KAGVTQTPRYLIKTRGQQVTLSCSPISGHRSVSWYQQTPGQGLQFLFEYFSETQRNKGNFPGRFSGRQFSNSRSEMNVSTLELGDSALYLCASSPPSGSVLEELFFGEGSRLTVL.